Shown below are 30 T cell receptor beta chains from a single sample sequenced in a study of beta chain features in type 1 diabetes. The isolated RNA, all of it, was reverse transcribed, so expressed TCRB transcripts were what got sequenced. Sequencing was performed with immunoSEQ multiplex PCR; in TCRdb, only in-frame clones are kept and a portion is missing. The data hold hundreds of thousands of clones, with 14% observed a single time. The source material was central memory CD4+ T cells from blood. Receptors originate from a man aged 30 to 39 in good health.

This sequence joins TRBV4-3 and TRBJ1-2, with 8 nucleotides matching TRBD1. CDR1 and CDR2 (germline): LGHNA, YSLEER. Unmatched junction bases numbered 11, after V lost 5 bases and J lost 9 bases. CDR3 length equals 14 residues. The CDR3 DNA sequence: TGCGCCAGCAGCAGTGGACAGGGAATGGGGAGCTACACCTTC. Translating gives CASSSGQGMGSYTF.

This clone has more than one count but fewer than ten. The chain combines TRBV2 with TRBJ2-7; D might be TRBD1 (6 bases). CDR3 length equals 12 residues. V shed 6 bases and J shed 3 bases, with 9 bases lying between them. Looked up from germline, CDR1 is SNHLY and CDR2 is FYNNEI. As DNA, the CDR3 is TGTGCCAGCAGAGACAGGCTCTACGAGCAGTACTTC. It encodes CASRDRLYEQYF.

This clone has more than one count but fewer than ten. The chain uses TRBV9 and TRBJ2-6, with a weak D call TRBD1 (6 bases). The CDR3 is 15 amino acids. Trimming took off 4 bases at V and 2 bases at J, with 10 bases between the two ends. Germline values: CDR1 SGDLS, CDR2 YYNGEE. DNA of the CDR3: TGTGCCAGCAGCCCGACAGGAACTGGGGCCAACGTCCTGACTTTC. It encodes CASSPTGTGANVLTF. The whole variable domain, remainder taken from reference TRBV9 and TRBJ2-6, is DSGVTQTPKHLITATGQRVTLRCSPRSGDLSVYWYQQSLDQGLQFLIQYYNGEERAKGNILERFSAQQFPDLHSELNLSSLELGDSALYFCASSPTGTGANVLTFGAGSRLTVL.

A remark on this clone: Other DNA sequences in this specimen translate into the identical CDR3. The rearrangement uses TRBV20-1 and TRBJ2-3; D unresolved. Germline CDR1 and CDR2: DFQATT and SNEGSKA (reference sequence). Deletions cut 2 bases from V and 0 bases from J, with 0 bases between. The CDR3 consists of 11 residues. In DNA, the CDR3 is TGCAGTGCTAGAAGCACAGATACGCAGTATTTT. Translating gives CSARSTDTQYF.

The chain links TRBV6-5 to TRBJ1-2, with D unresolved. Germline V lookup: CDR1 MNHEY, CDR2 SVGAGI. The CDR3 contains 13 residues. Deletions cut 0 bases from V and 8 bases from J, with 10 bases between. CDR3 in amino acids: CASSYSSSSGYTF. CDR3 nucleotides: TGTGCCAGCAGTTACTCGTCTAGTAGCGGCTACACCTTC.

This clone turned up a few times. The rearrangement uses TRBV7-9 and TRBJ2-3; D possibly corresponds to TRBD2 (6 bases). The CDR3 loop spans 16 amino acids. V dropped 5 bases and J dropped 2 bases, with 17 bases sitting between them. CDR1 SEHNR and CDR2 FQNEAQ come from the germline V gene (reference sequence). DNA for the CDR3: TGTGCCAGCAGCGATGGTTGGGGGGATAACACAGATACGCAGTATTTT. It specifies CASSDGWGDNTDTQYF.

This clone has ten or more counts. This chain uses TRBV5-4 with TRBJ2-5; 7 bases map to TRBD2. This CDR3 has 15 amino acids. Germline lookup yields CDR1 SGHNT and CDR2 YYREEE (reference sequence). V lost 0 bases, J lost 2 bases, and 4 bases stayed unmatched. CDR3: CASSLVGGNQETQYF. The CDR3, as DNA: TGTGCCAGCAGCTTGGTGGGGGGGAATCAAGAGACCCAGTACTTC.

This clone turned up a few times. The chain employs TRBV6-6 and TRBJ1-6; D not resolved. V dropped 0 bases and J dropped 12 bases, with 12 bases sitting between them. The CDR3 spans 14 residues. Germline V gives CDR1 MNHNY, CDR2 SVGAGI (reference sequence). CDR3 region: CASSYSNGRGPLHF. The CDR3 DNA reads TGTGCCAGCAGTTACTCAAACGGCAGAGGACCCCTCCACTTT.

This clone was counted between two and nine times. The chain combines TRBV4-2 with TRBJ2-3; 8 bases are a match to TRBD1. V trimming: 3 bases; J trimming: 5 bases; junction bases outside the gene matches: 7. Germline CDR1 reads LGHNA; CDR2 reads YNFKEQ. This CDR3 is built from 15 residues. The CDR3 loop is CASSHPGQGGDTQYF. The CDR3 DNA is TGTGCCAGCAGCCACCCCGGACAGGGAGGAGATACGCAGTATTTT.

The rearrangement links TRBV6-6 to TRBJ2-3; 8 positions match TRBD2. CDR3 length: 14 residues. With 7 bases clipped from V and 4 bases from J, the junction kept 7 bases outside the gene matches. The V gene's germline CDR1 is MNHNY and CDR2 SVGAGI (reference sequence). CDR3 protein: CASKRAGGADTQYF. The CDR3 region has the DNA TGTGCCAGCAAACGGGCCGGGGGGGCAGATACGCAGTATTTT.

This chain links TRBV5-1 with TRBJ1-2; TRBD1 is a possible D gene (5 bases). From germline, CDR1 is SGHRS and CDR2 YFSETQ. This CDR3 has 12 amino acids. V was cut by 4 bases and J by 12 bases, with 16 bases left in between. This CDR3 is CASSPGTAGNTF. The CDR3 region has the DNA TGCGCCAGCAGCCCTGGGACGGCGGGTAACACCTTC.

V gene TRBV4-3 combines with J gene TRBJ1-5; a weak D match, TRBD1 (5 bases). CDR1 is LGHNA and CDR2 is YSLEER in the germline V gene. This CDR3 is 16 amino acids long. Between the trimmed V and J ends, which lost 4 bases and 1 base, there was a span of 14 bases. The CDR3 sequence: CASSPDAGGSNQPQHF. Written as DNA, the CDR3 is TGCGCCAGCAGCCCCGATGCCGGGGGGAGCAATCAGCCCCAGCATTTT.

The rearrangement joins TRBV25-1 to TRBJ1-2; a possible D gene is TRBD1 (5 bases). V lost 1 base and J lost 8, with 11 bases in between. CDR1 and CDR2 from the germline V gene are MGHDK and SYGVNS. This CDR3 comprises 13 residues. The chain's CDR3 is CASSEWQQGGYTF. CDR3 in DNA: TGTGCCAGCAGTGAATGGCAGCAGGGAGGCTACACCTTC.

This clone was picked up a small number of times. The chain is built from TRBV11-3 and TRBJ2-3; D not resolved. CDR3 length: 13 residues. Germline CDR1 and CDR2: SGHNT and YENEEA. The V end lost 2 bases, the J end lost 5 bases, and 8 bases lay between the germline ends. The CDR3 region has the DNA TGTGCCAGCAGCTTAATGGCTGGAGATACGCAGTATTTT. Amino acid sequence: CASSLMAGDTQYF.

The chain links TRBV4-3 to TRBJ2-2, with D hard to call. Deletions cut 2 bases from V and 6 bases from J, with 4 bases between. Germline-derived CDR1 and CDR2 are LGHNA and YSLEER. The CDR3 contains 12 residues. The CDR3 DNA sequence: TGCGCCAGCAGCCAAAGGGCCGGGGAGCTGTTTTTT. Residues: CASSQRAGELFF.

This clone was seen only a few times. V and J are TRBV28 and TRBJ1-1; D gene unclear. The germline gives CDR1 MDHEN, CDR2 SYDVKM. With 6 bases removed from V and 4 bases from J, the gap between germline ends came to 12 bases. The CDR3 spans 13 residues. CDR3 sequence (DNA): TGTGCCAGCAGCGTCCCCAGGCCCACTGAAGCTTTCTTT. Protein product: CASSVPRPTEAFF.

The chain joins TRBV4-3 to TRBJ1-6; 9 nucleotides match TRBD1. The V gene end was trimmed by 3 bases and the J gene end by 9 bases; junction bases not matched to a gene: 6. Germline loops: CDR1 LGHNA, CDR2 YSLEER. The CDR3 length is 15 residues. For the CDR3, the DNA is TGCGCCAGCAGCCATCGGGACAGGGAGAGTTCACCCCTCCACTTT. Translation: CASSHRDRESSPLHF.

The rearrangement joins TRBV6-7 to TRBJ1-5, with no clear D. TRBV6-7 falls under the ORF class, with uncertain function. The CDR3 length is 17 residues. Trimming removed 0 bases at V and 6 bases at J, with 18 bases between. CDR3 loop: CASSYSMYLRVFQPQHF. The DNA for the CDR3 is TGTGCCAGCAGTTACTCGATGTACCTGAGGGTTTTTCAGCCCCAGCATTTT.

This clone was counted between two and nine times. V usage is TRBV27 and J usage is TRBJ1-6, with 7 bases matching TRBD1. The CDR3 is 14 residues long. V shed 3 bases and J 8 bases; nucleotides not matched to a gene: 4. The germline V gene has CDR1 MNHEY and CDR2 SMNVEV (reference sequence). CDR3 loop: CASSFSGGDSPLHF. CDR3 sequence (DNA): TGTGCCAGCAGTTTCTCAGGGGGTGATTCACCCCTCCACTTT.

The chain joins TRBV14 to TRBJ2-5; maybe TRBD1 (6 bases). Germline CDR1 and CDR2: SGHDN and FVKESK. Trimming shortened V by 4 bases and J by 1 base, and 10 bases separated the two germline ends. CDR3 length: 14 residues. CDR3 protein: CASSRGTLQETQYF. Here the CDR3 DNA reads TGTGCCAGCAGCCGAGGGACACTCCAAGAGACCCAGTACTTC.

This clone was picked up many times. V usage is TRBV4-2 and J usage is TRBJ2-1; D not resolved. The CDR3 covers 16 residues. V lost 0 bases and J 4 bases, leaving 13 bases between the germline ends. From germline, CDR1 is LGHNA and CDR2 YNFKEQ. The CDR3: CASSQDLLGAYNEQFF. In DNA form, the CDR3 reads TGTGCCAGCAGCCAAGATCTTTTGGGCGCGTACAATGAGCAGTTCTTC.

A few counts support this clone. The chain employs TRBV11-3 and TRBJ1-1, with TRBD1 matching 10 bases. V trimming: 5 bases; J trimming: 1 base; junction bases outside the gene matches: 4. Per germline, CDR1 SGHNT and CDR2 YENEEA. This CDR3 is 15 amino acids long. CDR3 residues: CASSPRQGANTEAFF. Written as DNA, the CDR3 is TGTGCCAGCAGCCCACGACAGGGGGCGAACACTGAAGCTTTCTTT.

This sequence joins TRBV10-3 and TRBJ1-2; tentative D call: TRBD1 (6 bases). The CDR3 has 13 amino acids. Trimming pared 10 bases from V and 7 bases from J, leaving 19 bases between. Germline V gene lookup returns CDR1 ENHRY and CDR2 SYGVKD. As DNA, the CDR3 is TGTGCCAACTCTTTGGACAGTGGGGGTGGCTACACCTTC. Encoded protein: CANSLDSGGGYTF.

The chain employs TRBV14 and TRBJ1-1; 7 nucleotides agree with TRBD1. The germline V gene encodes CDR1 SGHDN and CDR2 FVKESK. The CDR3 consists of 14 residues. V shed 3 bases and J 5 bases; nucleotides not matched to a gene: 6. The CDR3 bases are TGTGCCAGCAGCCACCTACAGGGGCGTACTGAAGCTTTCTTT. Translating it yields CASSHLQGRTEAFF.

There are a few counts of this clone. V is TRBV4-3 and J is TRBJ2-3; 9 positions match TRBD2. V lost 0 bases to trimming and J lost 10 bases; unmatched junction nucleotides: 8. The CDR3 runs to 15 residues. In germline, CDR1 is LGHNA, CDR2 YSLEER. Written as DNA, the CDR3 is TGCGCCAGCAGCCAAGAGGGGTTAGCGGGAGACGCGCAGTATTTT. This sequence encodes CASSQEGLAGDAQYF.

The genes are TRBV19 and TRBJ2-1; no clear D gene. Between the trimmed V and J ends, which lost 7 bases and 4 bases, there was a span of 11 bases. Germline lookup yields CDR1 LNHDA and CDR2 SQIVND (reference sequence). CDR3 length equals 13 residues. CDR3 loop: CASTPPNYNEQFF. CDR3 sequence (DNA): TGTGCCAGTACCCCCCCGAATTACAATGAGCAGTTCTTC.

This clone was seen more than once but under ten times. This chain connects TRBV6-1 to TRBJ2-7, with D possibly matching TRBD1 (5 bases). Trimming left V 4 bases short and J 0 bases short, with 13 bases between. CDR3 length: 15 residues. From germline, CDR1 is MNHNS and CDR2 SASEGT. The CDR3 DNA follows: TGTGCCAGCAGTGTTGAAGGACACAGCTCCTACGAGCAGTACGTC. Translating it yields CASSVEGHSSYEQYV.

This clone was detected a few times. The V and J genes are TRBV6-5 and TRBJ1-2; tentatively, D is TRBD1 (6 bases). The CDR3 totals 16 residues. Germline V gene data show CDR1 as MNHEY and CDR2 as SVGAGI. V shed 0 bases and J shed 5 bases, with 16 bases lying between them. The CDR3 sequence: CASSYSPAGDYYGYTF. CDR3 coding DNA: TGTGCCAGCAGTTACTCTCCGGCAGGGGATTATTATGGCTACACCTTC.

The rearrangement links TRBV9 to TRBJ2-7; D is unresolved. CDR3 length equals 11 residues. V lost 2 bases to trimming and J lost 3 bases, with 3 bases between them. Germline values: CDR1 SGDLS, CDR2 YYNGEE. CDR3 DNA: TGTGCCAGCAGCGTTGGCTACGAGCAGTACTTC. Translation gives CASSVGYEQYF.

This clone was seen at least ten times. The CDR3 DNA reads as TGTGCCAGCAGCTTGGGGCCGGGACAGGGAAAAAATGAGCAGTTCTTC. Amino acid sequence: CASSLGPGQGKNEQFF. V gene TRBV5-4 combines with J gene TRBJ2-1; TRBD1 agrees at 9 bases. The CDR3 covers 16 residues. The ends lost 0 bases at V and 7 bases at J; junction bases unmatched: 8. Germline assignment: CDR1 SGHNT and CDR2 YYREEE (reference sequence).